The T cell receptor beta chain under discussion was sequenced for a study of T-cell memory formation after mild COVID-19. About the study: Clusters were largely donor specific.

CDR1 SGHTA and CDR2 FQGTGA come from the germline V gene. Trimming removed 0 bases from V and 6 bases from J, with 7 bases in between. The CDR3 contains 13 residues. A note on this clonotype: Its antigen is undetermined.

A 5'RACE reaction primed in the constant segment made cDNA libraries of TCR alpha and TCR beta, and these carried sample barcodes and UMIs. TCRdb reprocessed the 5' RACE reads via MiXCR and lists one record per CDR3 protein. The table includes roughly 250,000 distinct CDR3 sequences, around 15% detected once. Study outcomes and limitations: CD4+ contracting clones were found mainly in CM and EM, and CD8+ ones in EMRA. Pre-infection memory showed some responding clones, and this suggested that cross-reactive memory joined.

Sequencing was done on a sample of PBMCs or a T cell subset sorted from them (not recorded which). The chain joins TRBV7-3 to TRBJ2-3; unclear D gene. This sequence originates from a man younger than 35 who had mild COVID-19 (a few samples of this study predate the infection). Cell type and time point are not known. The CDR3 region is CASSLTKLDTQYF. CDR3 sequence (DNA): TGTGCCAGCAGCTTAACAAAGCTGGATACGCAGTATTTT.